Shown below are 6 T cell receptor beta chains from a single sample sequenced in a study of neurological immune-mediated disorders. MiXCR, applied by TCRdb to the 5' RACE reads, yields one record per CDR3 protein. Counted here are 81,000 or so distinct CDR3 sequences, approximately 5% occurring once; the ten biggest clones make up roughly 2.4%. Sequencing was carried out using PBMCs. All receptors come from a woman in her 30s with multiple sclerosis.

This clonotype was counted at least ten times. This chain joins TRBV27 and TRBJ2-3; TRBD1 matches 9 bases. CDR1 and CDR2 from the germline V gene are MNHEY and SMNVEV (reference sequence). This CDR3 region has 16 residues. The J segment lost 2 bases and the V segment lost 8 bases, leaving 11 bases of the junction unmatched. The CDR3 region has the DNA TGTGCCAGCCGAACGGGACAGGGCATAGTCACAGATACGCAGTATTTT. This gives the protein CASRTGQGIVTDTQYF.

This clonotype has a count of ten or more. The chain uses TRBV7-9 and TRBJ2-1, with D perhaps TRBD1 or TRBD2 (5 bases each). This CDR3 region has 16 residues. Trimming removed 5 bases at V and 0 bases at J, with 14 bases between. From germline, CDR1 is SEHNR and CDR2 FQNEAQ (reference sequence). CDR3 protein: CASSGEGRSSYNEQFF. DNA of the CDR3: TGTGCCAGCAGCGGAGAGGGACGCTCCTCCTACAATGAGCAGTTCTTC.

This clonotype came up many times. The CDR3 DNA sequence: TGCGCCAGCAGCTTGGGAATCGTTAGTTCCAATGAGCAGTTCTTC. This translates into CASSLGIVSSNEQFF. The chain has TRBV5-1 and TRBJ2-1; D is uncertain. Germline V lookup: CDR1 SGHRS, CDR2 YFSETQ. This CDR3 has 15 amino acids. The germline V and J ends were trimmed by 0 bases and 6 bases, with 13 bases remaining between them.

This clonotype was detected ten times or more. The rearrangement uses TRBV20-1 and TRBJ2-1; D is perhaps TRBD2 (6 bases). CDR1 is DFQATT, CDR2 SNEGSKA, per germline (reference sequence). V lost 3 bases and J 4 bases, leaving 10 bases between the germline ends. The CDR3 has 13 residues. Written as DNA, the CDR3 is TGCAGTGCTAGCTTCGGGGGTTACAATGAGCAGTTCTTC. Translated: CSASFGGYNEQFF.

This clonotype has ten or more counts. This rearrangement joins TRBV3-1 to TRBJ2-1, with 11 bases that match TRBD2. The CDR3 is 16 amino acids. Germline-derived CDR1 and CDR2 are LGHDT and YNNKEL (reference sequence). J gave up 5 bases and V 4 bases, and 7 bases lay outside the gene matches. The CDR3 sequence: CASSPKLAGANNEQFF. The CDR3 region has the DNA TGTGCCAGCAGCCCCAAACTAGCGGGGGCGAACAATGAGCAGTTCTTC.

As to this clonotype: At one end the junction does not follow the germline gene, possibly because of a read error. CDR3 residues: CASSINSTLNF. The CDR3 coding sequence is TGTGCCAGCAGTATAAATTCAACCCTCAACTTT. V usage is TRBV12-3 or TRBV12-4 and J usage is TRBJ1-6; D is unresolved. The CDR3 loop spans 11 amino acids.